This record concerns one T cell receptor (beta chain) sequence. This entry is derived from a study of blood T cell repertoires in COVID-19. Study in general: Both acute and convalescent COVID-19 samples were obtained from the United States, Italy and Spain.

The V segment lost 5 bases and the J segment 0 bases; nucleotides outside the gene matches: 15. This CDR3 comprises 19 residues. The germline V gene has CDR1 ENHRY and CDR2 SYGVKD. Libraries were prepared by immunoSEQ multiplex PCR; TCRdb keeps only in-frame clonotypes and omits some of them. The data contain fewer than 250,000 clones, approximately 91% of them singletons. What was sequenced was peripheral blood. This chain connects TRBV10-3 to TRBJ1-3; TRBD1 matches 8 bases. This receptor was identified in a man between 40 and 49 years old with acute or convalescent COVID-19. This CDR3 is CAISSLRPGQVYSGNTIYF. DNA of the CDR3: TGTGCCATCAGTTCCTTAAGACCGGGACAGGTGTACTCTGGAAACACCATATATTTT.